The 16 T cell receptor beta chains in this list originate from one sample, sequenced in a study of PD-1 blockade in mismatch repair-deficient tumors. TCRdb's table, derived via immunoSEQ multiplex PCR, lists solely in-frame clones and lacks some. The sample carries approximately 51,000 clones, over 75% recorded once. Sequenced material: peripheral blood, taken approximately 18 weeks after starting pembrolizumab. Receptors originate from an adult with mismatch repair-deficient cancer.

This clone has just one count. V gene TRBV5-1 combines with J gene TRBJ2-1; TRBD2 might be the D (5 bases). Per germline, CDR1 SGHRS and CDR2 YFSETQ. The CDR3 is 18 residues long. Trimming took 4 bases from V and 2 from J, leaving 22 bases between them. CDR3 nucleotides: TGCGCCAGCAGCCTCCCGGGCCAGCGGCTGATCACCTACAATGAGCAGTTCTTC. Its translation: CASSLPGQRLITYNEQFF.

This clone appeared once. CDR3 region: CASSYLGTANYGYTF. The CDR3 DNA sequence: TGTGCCAGCAGTTACCTCGGGACAGCTAACTATGGCTACACCTTC. V usage is TRBV6-6 and J usage is TRBJ1-2; 7 bases match TRBD1. CDR3 length: 15 amino acids. J was trimmed by 0 bases and V by 2 bases; bases with no gene match: 3. Per the germline V gene, CDR1 is MNHNY and CDR2 is SVGAGI (reference sequence).

This clone has just one count. This chain connects TRBV6-1 to TRBJ2-6; D uncertain. The CDR3 extends over 15 amino acids. The V and J ends lost 8 bases and 0 bases respectively, with 11 bases between them. Germline V lookup: CDR1 MNHNS, CDR2 SASEGT. In DNA, the CDR3 is TGTGCCAGCGGCCCCGGTGGCTCTGGGGCCAACGTCCTGACTTTC. It encodes CASGPGGSGANVLTF.

This clone was picked up one time. This sequence joins TRBV19 and TRBJ2-1, with D possibly TRBD1 on 6 matching bases. The CDR3 contains 16 residues. CDR1 is LNHDA, CDR2 SQIVND, per germline (reference sequence). Trimming pared 1 base from V and 0 bases from J, leaving 10 bases between. The CDR3 loop reads CASSIVGGSSYNEQFF. The DNA of the CDR3 is TGTGCCAGTAGTATAGTAGGGGGAAGCTCCTACAATGAGCAGTTCTTC.

The V gene is TRBV11-3, the J gene TRBJ2-7; D gene uncertain. V was shortened by 6 bases and J by 4 bases, with 7 bases between the two germline ends. The length of the CDR3 is 11 residues. CDR1 SGHNT and CDR2 YENEEA come from the germline V gene. In DNA form, the CDR3 reads TGTGCCAGCAGTCGAGAGTACGAGCAGTACTTC. Translated, it gives CASSREYEQYF.

The CDR3: CAATRGGSSYNEQFF. The CDR3 coding sequence is TGTGCCGCTACCCGGGGCGGCAGCTCCTACAATGAGCAGTTCTTC. The genes are TRBV19 and TRBJ2-1; perhaps D is TRBD1 or TRBD2 (5 bases each). With 11 bases removed from V and 0 bases from J, the gap between germline ends came to 17 bases. Germline-derived CDR1 and CDR2 are LNHDA and SQIVND (reference sequence). The CDR3 has 15 amino acids. Filled out from reference TRBV19 and TRBJ2-1, the complete variable domain reads DGGITQSPKYLFRKEGQNVTLSCEQNLNHDAMYWYRQDPGQGLRLIYYSQIVNDFQKGDIAEGYSVSREKKESFPLTVTSAQKNPTAFYLCAATRGGSSYNEQFFGPGTRLTVL.

CDR3 in amino acids: CASSIGGNTEAFF. CDR3 bases: TGTGCCAGTAGTATTGGGGGGAACACTGAAGCTTTCTTT. The chain joins TRBV19 to TRBJ1-1; D may be TRBD1 (5 bases). CDR1 and CDR2 (germline): LNHDA, SQIVND (reference sequence). The CDR3 length is 13 residues. Trimming took 3 bases from V and 1 from J, leaving 6 bases between them.

The rearrangement joins TRBV6-5 to TRBJ1-1, with unresolved D. This CDR3 contains 16 residues. CDR1 and CDR2 (germline): MNHEY, SVGAGI. V was shortened by 0 bases and J by 0 bases, with 11 bases between the two germline ends. CDR3 protein: CASSYSRTAMNTEAFF. The DNA of the CDR3 is TGTGCCAGCAGTTACTCCCGGACGGCCATGAACACTGAAGCTTTCTTT.

This chain links TRBV6-6 with TRBJ1-1, with a weak D call TRBD1 (6 bases). Trimming stripped 8 bases from V and 7 bases from J, with 11 bases between. CDR1 is MNHNY, CDR2 SVGAGI, per germline (reference sequence). CDR3 length: 11 amino acids. CDR3 bases: TGTGCCAGCCTAGGACAGATTGAAGCTTTCTTT. It specifies CASLGQIEAFF.

The rearrangement uses TRBV25-1 and TRBJ2-5; no reliable D call. The V gene lost 0 bases and the J gene lost 5 bases, with 10 bases spanning the gap. Germline CDR1 and CDR2: MGHDK and SYGVNS. CDR3 length: 14 amino acids. The CDR3 region has the DNA TGTGCCAGCAGTGAATATGGGGTAGTGGAGACCCAGTACTTC. Its translation is CASSEYGVVETQYF.

This clone was recorded only once. J is TRBJ2-2 and V is TRBV5-4, with 10 nucleotides matching TRBD2. Germline lookup yields CDR1 SGHNT and CDR2 YYREEE (reference sequence). V lost 4 bases and J lost 4; bases outside the gene matches: 1. The CDR3 runs to 14 residues. The CDR3 sequence is CASSLAGVTGELFF. The CDR3 bases are TGTGCCAGCAGCCTAGCGGGAGTCACCGGGGAGCTGTTTTTT.

The chain uses TRBV29-1 and TRBJ2-5; 7 bases agree with TRBD2. After removal of 4 bases from V and 5 bases from J, the junction contained 10 bases not matched to a gene. The CDR3 contains 14 residues. The germline CDR1 and CDR2 sequences are SQVTM and ANQGSEA. CDR3 protein: CSVVLAARIETQYF. CDR3 nucleotide sequence: TGCAGCGTTGTCCTAGCGGCCCGGATCGAGACCCAGTACTTC.

The rearrangement links TRBV28 to TRBJ2-3; D is possibly TRBD2 (5 bases). Between the trimmed V and J ends, which lost 3 bases and 1 base, there was a span of 8 bases. The V gene's germline CDR1 is MDHEN and CDR2 SYDVKM. The CDR3 spans 14 residues. The CDR3 DNA reads as TGTGCCAGCAGTTTCGGAGGCGGCACAGATACGCAGTATTTT. Amino acid sequence: CASSFGGGTDTQYF.

In this sample, this clone turned up once. This chain joins TRBV13 and TRBJ2-3; TRBD2 is a possible D gene (6 bases). The ends were cut back, 5 bases at V and 0 bases at J, with 24 bases in the middle. Germline V gene sequence: CDR1 PRHDT, CDR2 FYEKMQ (reference sequence). This CDR3 spans 19 amino acids. CDR3 amino acids: CASSQTWRDGEGSTDTQYF. The DNA for the CDR3 is TGTGCCAGCAGCCAAACCTGGCGGGACGGCGAAGGGAGCACAGATACGCAGTATTTT. Drawing the rest from reference TRBV13 and TRBJ2-3, the complete variable domain is AAGVIQSPRHLIKEKRETATLKCYPIPRHDTVYWYQQGPGQDPQFLISFYEKMQSDKGSIPDRFSAQQFSDYHSELNMSSLELGDSALYFCASSQTWRDGEGSTDTQYFGPGTRLTVL.

The genes are TRBV29-1 and TRBJ1-1; 8 bases fit TRBD1. This CDR3 comprises 13 residues. V lost 6 bases to trimming and J lost 5 bases; unmatched junction nucleotides: 8. CDR1 and CDR2 (germline): SQVTM, ANQGSEA. The CDR3 loop reads CSVLGQGWTEAFF. The CDR3 coding sequence is TGCAGCGTCCTAGGACAGGGTTGGACTGAAGCTTTCTTT.

The V gene is TRBV25-1, the J gene TRBJ1-2; 9 bases align to TRBD1. The CDR3 sequence is 16 residues long. From germline, CDR1 is MGHDK and CDR2 SYGVNS. Trimming took 4 bases from V and 6 from J; bases not matched to a gene: 12. The CDR3 DNA is TGTGCCAGCAGTGGAATTACAGGGGGCATACGGGATGGCTACACCTTC. Amino acid sequence: CASSGITGGIRDGYTF.